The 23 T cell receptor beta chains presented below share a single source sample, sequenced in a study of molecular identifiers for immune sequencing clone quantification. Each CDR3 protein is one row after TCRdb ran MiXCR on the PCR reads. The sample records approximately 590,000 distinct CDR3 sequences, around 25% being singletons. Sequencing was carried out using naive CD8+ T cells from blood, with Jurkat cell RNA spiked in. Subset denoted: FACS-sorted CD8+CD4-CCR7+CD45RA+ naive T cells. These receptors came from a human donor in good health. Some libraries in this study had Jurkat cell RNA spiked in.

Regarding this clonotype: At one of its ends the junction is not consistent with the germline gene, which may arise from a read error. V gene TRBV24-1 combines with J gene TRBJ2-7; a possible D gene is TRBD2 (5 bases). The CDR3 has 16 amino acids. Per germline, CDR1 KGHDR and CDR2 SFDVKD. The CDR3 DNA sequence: TGTACCACCAGTGACCGTCGGACTCCCCGGCCCTACGAGCAGTACTTC. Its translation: CTTSDRRTPRPYEQYF.

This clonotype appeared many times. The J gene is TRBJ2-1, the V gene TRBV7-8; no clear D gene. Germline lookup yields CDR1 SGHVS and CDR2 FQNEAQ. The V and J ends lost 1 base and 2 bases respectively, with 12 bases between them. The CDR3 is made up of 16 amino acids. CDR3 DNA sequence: TGTGCCAGCAGCTTAGTTGTACCGGTTACCTACAATGAGCAGTTCTTC. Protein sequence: CASSLVVPVTYNEQFF.

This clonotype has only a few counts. The CDR3 nucleotides are TGTGCCAGCAGTGTCACACCGGGACAGCAAGAGACCCAGTACTTC. It translates to CASSVTPGQQETQYF. J is TRBJ2-5 and V is TRBV28, with 7 bases lining up with TRBD1. This CDR3 region has 15 residues. With 5 bases clipped from V and 2 bases from J, the junction kept 8 bases outside the gene matches. Germline-derived CDR1 and CDR2 are MDHEN and SYDVKM.

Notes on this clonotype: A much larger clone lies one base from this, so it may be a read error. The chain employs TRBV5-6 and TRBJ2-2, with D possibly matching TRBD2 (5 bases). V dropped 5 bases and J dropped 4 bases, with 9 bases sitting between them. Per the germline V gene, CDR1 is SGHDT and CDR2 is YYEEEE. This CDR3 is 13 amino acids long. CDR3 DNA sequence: TGTGCCAGCAGGTTAGGGAGCACCGGGGAGCTGTTTTTT. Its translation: CASRLGSTGELFF. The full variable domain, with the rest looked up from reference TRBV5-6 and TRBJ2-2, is DAGVTQSPTHLIKTRGQQVTLRCSPKSGHDTVSWYQQALGQGPQFIFQYYEEEERQRGNFPDRFSGHQFPNYSSELNVNALLLGDSALYLCASRLGSTGELFFGEGSRLTVL.

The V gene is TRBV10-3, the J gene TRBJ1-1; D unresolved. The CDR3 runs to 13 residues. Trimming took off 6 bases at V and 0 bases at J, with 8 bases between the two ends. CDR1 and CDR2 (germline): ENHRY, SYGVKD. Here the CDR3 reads CAISVFMNTEAFF. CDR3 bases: TGTGCCATCAGCGTTTTTATGAACACTGAAGCTTTCTTT.

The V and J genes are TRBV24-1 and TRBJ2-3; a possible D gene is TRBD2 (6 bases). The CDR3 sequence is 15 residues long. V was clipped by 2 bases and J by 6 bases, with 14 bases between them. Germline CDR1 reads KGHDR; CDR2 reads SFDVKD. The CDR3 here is CATSDSPGTSDTQYF. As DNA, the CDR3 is TGTGCCACCAGTGATTCCCCAGGGACTTCGGATACGCAGTATTTT.

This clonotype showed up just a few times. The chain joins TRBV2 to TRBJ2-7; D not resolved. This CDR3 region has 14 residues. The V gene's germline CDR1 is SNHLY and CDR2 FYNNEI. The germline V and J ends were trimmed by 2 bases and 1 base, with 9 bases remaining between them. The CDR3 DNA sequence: TGTGCCAGCAGTGAAAGACAATATTCCTACGAGCAGTACTTC. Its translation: CASSERQYSYEQYF.

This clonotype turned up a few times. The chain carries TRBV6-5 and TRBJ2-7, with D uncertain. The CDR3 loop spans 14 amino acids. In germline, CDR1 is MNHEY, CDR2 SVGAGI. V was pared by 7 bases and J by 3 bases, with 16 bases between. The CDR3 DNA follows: TGTGCCAGCACCCCCGGACGGACCCTCTACGAGCAGTACTTC. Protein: CASTPGRTLYEQYF.

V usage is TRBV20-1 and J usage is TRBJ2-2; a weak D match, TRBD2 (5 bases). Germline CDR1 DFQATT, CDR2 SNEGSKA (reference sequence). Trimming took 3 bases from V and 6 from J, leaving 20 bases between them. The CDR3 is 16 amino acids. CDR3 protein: CSAREYIGEPAGELFF. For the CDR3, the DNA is TGCAGTGCTAGGGAGTATATCGGGGAACCGGCCGGGGAGCTGTTTTTT.

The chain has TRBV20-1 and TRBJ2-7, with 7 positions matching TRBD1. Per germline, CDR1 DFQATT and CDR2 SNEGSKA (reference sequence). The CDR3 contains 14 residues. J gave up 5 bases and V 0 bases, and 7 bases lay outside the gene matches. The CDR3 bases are TGCAGTGCTAGAGACGATTTGACAGGGAACGAGCAGTACTTC. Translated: CSARDDLTGNEQYF.

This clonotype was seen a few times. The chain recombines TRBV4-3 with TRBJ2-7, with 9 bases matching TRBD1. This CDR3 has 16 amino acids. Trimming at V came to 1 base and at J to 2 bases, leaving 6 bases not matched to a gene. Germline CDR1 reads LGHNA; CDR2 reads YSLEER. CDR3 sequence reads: CASSQVTGGSAYEQYF. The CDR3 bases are TGCGCCAGCAGCCAAGTGACAGGGGGATCGGCCTACGAGCAGTACTTC.

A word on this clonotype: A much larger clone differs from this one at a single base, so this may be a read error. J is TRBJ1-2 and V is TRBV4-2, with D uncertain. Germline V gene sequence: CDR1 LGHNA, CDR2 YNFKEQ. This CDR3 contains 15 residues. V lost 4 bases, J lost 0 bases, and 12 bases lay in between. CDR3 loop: CASSRLDGTNYGYTF. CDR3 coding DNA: TGTGCCAGCAGCCGCCTGGACGGCACTAACTATGGCTACACCTTC.

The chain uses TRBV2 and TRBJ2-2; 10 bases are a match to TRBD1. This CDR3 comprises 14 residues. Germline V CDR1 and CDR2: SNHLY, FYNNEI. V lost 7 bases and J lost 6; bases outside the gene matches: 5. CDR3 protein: CASTPGQGAGELFF. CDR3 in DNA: TGTGCCAGCACCCCCGGACAGGGGGCCGGGGAGCTGTTTTTT.

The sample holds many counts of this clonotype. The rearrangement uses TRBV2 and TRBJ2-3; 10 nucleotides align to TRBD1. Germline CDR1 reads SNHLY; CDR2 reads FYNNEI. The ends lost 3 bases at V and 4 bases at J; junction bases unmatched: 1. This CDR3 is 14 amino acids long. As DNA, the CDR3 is TGTGCCAGCAGTGACGGACAGGGGGCAGATACGCAGTATTTT. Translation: CASSDGQGADTQYF.

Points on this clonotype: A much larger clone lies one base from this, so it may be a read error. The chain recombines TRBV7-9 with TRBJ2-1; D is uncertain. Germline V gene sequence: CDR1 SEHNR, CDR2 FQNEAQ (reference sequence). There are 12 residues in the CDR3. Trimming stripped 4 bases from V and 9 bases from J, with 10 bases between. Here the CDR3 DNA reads TGTGCCAGCAGCTCACCTGTGGGTGAGCAGTTCTTC. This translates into CASSSPVGEQFF.

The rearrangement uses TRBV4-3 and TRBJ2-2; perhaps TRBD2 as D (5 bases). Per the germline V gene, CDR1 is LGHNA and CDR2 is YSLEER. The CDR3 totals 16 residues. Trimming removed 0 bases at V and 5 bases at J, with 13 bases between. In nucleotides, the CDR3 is TGCGCCAGCAGCCAAGACCGCCTGAGCGGAACCGGGGAGCTGTTTTTT. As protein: CASSQDRLSGTGELFF.

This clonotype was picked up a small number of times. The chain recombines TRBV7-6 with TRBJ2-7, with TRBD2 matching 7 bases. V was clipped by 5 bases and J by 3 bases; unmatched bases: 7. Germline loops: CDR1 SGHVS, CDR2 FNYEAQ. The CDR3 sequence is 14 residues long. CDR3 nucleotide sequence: TGTGCCAGCAGCCTAGTTGGCGGGGGCTACGAGCAGTACTTC. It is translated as CASSLVGGGYEQYF.

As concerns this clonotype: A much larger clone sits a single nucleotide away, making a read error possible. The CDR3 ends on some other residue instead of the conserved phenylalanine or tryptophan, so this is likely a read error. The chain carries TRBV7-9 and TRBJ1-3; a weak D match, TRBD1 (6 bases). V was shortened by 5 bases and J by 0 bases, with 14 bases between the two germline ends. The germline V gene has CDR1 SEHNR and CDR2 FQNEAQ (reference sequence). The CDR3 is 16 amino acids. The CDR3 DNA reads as TGTGCCAGCAGCCCCCTTGGACAGTTCTCTGGAAACACCATATATTTG. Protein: CASSPLGQFSGNTIYL.

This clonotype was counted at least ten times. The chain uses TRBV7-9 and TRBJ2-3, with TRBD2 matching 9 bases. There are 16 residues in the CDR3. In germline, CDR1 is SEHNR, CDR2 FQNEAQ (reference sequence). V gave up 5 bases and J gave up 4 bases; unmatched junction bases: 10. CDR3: CASSHTGTSQPDTQYF. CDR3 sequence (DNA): TGTGCCAGCAGCCACACCGGGACTAGCCAACCAGATACGCAGTATTTT.

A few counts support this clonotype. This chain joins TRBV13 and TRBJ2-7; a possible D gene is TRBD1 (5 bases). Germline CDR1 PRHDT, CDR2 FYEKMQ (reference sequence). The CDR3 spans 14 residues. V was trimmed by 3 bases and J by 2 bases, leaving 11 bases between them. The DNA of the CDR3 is TGTGCCAGCAGCTTTGGCAGGGAAGCCTACGAGCAGTACTTC. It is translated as CASSFGREAYEQYF. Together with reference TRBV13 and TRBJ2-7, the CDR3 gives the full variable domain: AAGVIQSPRHLIKEKRETATLKCYPIPRHDTVYWYQQGPGQDPQFLISFYEKMQSDKGSIPDRFSAQQFSDYHSELNMSSLELGDSALYFCASSFGREAYEQYFGPGTRLTVT.

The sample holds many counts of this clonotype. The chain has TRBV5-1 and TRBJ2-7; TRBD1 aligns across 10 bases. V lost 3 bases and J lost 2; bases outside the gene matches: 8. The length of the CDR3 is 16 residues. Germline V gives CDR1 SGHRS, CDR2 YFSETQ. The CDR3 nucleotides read TGCGCCAGCAGCTCCTGGGACAGGGGTCCCACCTACGAGCAGTACTTC. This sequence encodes CASSSWDRGPTYEQYF.

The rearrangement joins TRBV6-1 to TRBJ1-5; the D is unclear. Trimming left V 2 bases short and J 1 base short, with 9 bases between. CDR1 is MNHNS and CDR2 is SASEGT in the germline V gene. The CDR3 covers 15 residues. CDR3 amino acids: CASSELGFSNQPQHF. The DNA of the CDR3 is TGTGCCAGCAGTGAACTGGGTTTCAGCAATCAGCCCCAGCATTTT.

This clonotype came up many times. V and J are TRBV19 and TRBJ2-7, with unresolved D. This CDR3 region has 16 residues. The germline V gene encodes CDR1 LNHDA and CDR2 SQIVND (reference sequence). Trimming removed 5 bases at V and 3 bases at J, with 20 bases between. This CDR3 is CASSPTLSSNVYEQYF. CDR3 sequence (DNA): TGTGCCAGTAGTCCGACTTTGAGTAGCAATGTCTACGAGCAGTACTTC.